One and the same sample provided the 31 T cell receptor beta chains below, sequenced in a study of control samples from healthy donors and cancer patients (dated by TCRdb to 2020 to 2022). The library was generated by the immunoSEQ multiplex PCR assay. Held by TCRdb, this immuneACCESS table contains in-frame sequences only and omits some clones. Under half of the omission traces to an unresolved V gene where checked; the cause of the rest is unknown. The sample table records some 45,000 clones; 80% to 95% of these occur just once. The ten largest clones capture 22% of the sample. Sequenced: PBMCs. The receptors were sampled from a woman aged 40 to 49 with head and neck cancer.

The chain employs TRBV28 and TRBJ2-6, with D maybe TRBD2 (5 bases). The V gene lost 9 bases and the J gene lost 2 bases, with 14 bases spanning the gap. The germline gives CDR1 MDHEN, CDR2 SYDVKM. This CDR3 spans 15 amino acids. CDR3 DNA: TGTGCCAGTCTCGAGGGCTGGACTGGGGCCAACGTCCTGACTTTC. Translation: CASLEGWTGANVLTF.

The chain carries TRBV6-1 and TRBJ2-1, with TRBD2 identical over 10 bases. Germline loops: CDR1 MNHNS, CDR2 SASEGT. With 2 bases clipped from V and 10 bases from J, the junction kept 11 bases outside the gene matches. The CDR3 runs 16 residues. The DNA of the CDR3 is TGTGCCAGCAGTGAATTAGAGCGGGGGGGCCGTCAAGAGCAGTTCTTC. As protein: CASSELERGGRQEQFF.

V usage is TRBV7-2 and J usage is TRBJ1-1, with D maybe TRBD1 (6 bases). Trimming took off 0 bases at V and 1 base at J, with 9 bases between the two ends. CDR1 is SGHTA and CDR2 is FQGNSA in the germline V gene. CDR3 length equals 15 residues. The CDR3 DNA reads TGTGCCAGCAGCTTAGCCACAGGGTGGAACACTGAAGCTTTCTTT. This translates into CASSLATGWNTEAFF.

V gene TRBV5-8 combines with J gene TRBJ1-2; tentative D call: TRBD1 (6 bases). In germline, CDR1 is SGHTS, CDR2 YDEGEE. V was clipped by 3 bases and J by 4 bases, with 19 bases between them. CDR3 length equals 16 residues. The CDR3 reads CASSSSSWGARYGYTF. CDR3 DNA sequence: TGTGCCAGCAGCTCGTCGTCCTGGGGGGCGCGCTATGGCTACACCTTC.

V and J are TRBV12-3 or TRBV12-4 and TRBJ2-2; D tentatively fits TRBD1 or TRBD2 (5 bases each). V lost 6 bases, J lost 13 bases, and 15 bases lay in between. The CDR3 runs to 12 residues. CDR3 DNA: TGTGCCAGCAGCCCAGGGTCAGGAGGGCTGTTTTTT. It is translated as CASSPGSGGLFF.

The chain has TRBV5-4 and TRBJ2-7, with TRBD2 as a possible D gene (5 bases). Germline V CDR1 and CDR2: SGHNT, YYREEE (reference sequence). V lost 3 bases, J lost 4 bases, and 11 bases lay in between. The CDR3 length is 13 residues. CDR3 DNA sequence: TGTGCCAGCAGCTACCCAGGAGGATACGAGCAGTACTTC. This sequence encodes CASSYPGGYEQYF.

The chain uses TRBV12-3 or TRBV12-4 and TRBJ2-1; D unresolved. Trimming removed 4 bases from V and 6 bases from J, with 10 bases in between. This CDR3 comprises 13 residues. The CDR3 region is CASSCQLPNEQFF. CDR3 coding DNA: TGTGCCAGCAGTTGCCAGCTACCCAATGAGCAGTTCTTC.

The V call is TRBV29-1, the J call TRBJ1-2, with no clear D. Germline CDR1 is SQVTM and CDR2 is ANQGSEA. The CDR3 is 13 amino acids. Trimming took off 0 bases at V and 8 bases at J, with 13 bases between the two ends. CDR3 nucleotides: TGCAGCGTTGAAGATCAAGGCGGGAAAGGCTACACCTTC. Translated, it gives CSVEDQGGKGYTF.

DNA for the CDR3: TGCGCCAGCAGCTACCCCGGGGATGGCTACACCTTC. Amino acid sequence: CASSYPGDGYTF. The chain joins TRBV5-1 to TRBJ1-2; D uncertain. V lost 3 bases to trimming and J lost 6 bases, with 9 bases between them. This CDR3 comprises 12 residues. Germline V lookup: CDR1 SGHRS, CDR2 YFSETQ. Drawing the rest from reference TRBV5-1 and TRBJ1-2, the complete variable domain is KAGVTQTPRYLIKTRGQQVTLSCSPISGHRSVSWYQQTPGQGLQFLFEYFSETQRNKGNFPGRFSGRQFSNSRSEMNVSTLELGDSALYLCASSYPGDGYTFGSGTRLTVV.

This clone appeared a single time. The J gene is TRBJ1-5, the V gene TRBV27; possible D gene TRBD1, 6 bases. Trimming left V 6 bases short and J 2 bases short, with 14 bases between. Germline assignment: CDR1 MNHEY and CDR2 SMNVEV (reference sequence). This CDR3 comprises 15 residues. The DNA of the CDR3 is TGTGCCAGCAGGGGCCAGGGGATGGGCAATCAGCCCCAGCATTTT. Translation gives CASRGQGMGNQPQHF.

The rearrangement joins TRBV6-5 to TRBJ2-1, with D uncertain. Germline CDR1 reads MNHEY; CDR2 reads SVGAGI. Trimming took 0 bases from V and 5 from J, leaving 11 bases between them. The CDR3 sequence is 15 residues long. The CDR3 region has the DNA TGTGCCAGCAGTTACTCGAGGTGGGCCGACAATGAGCAGTTCTTC. Its translation: CASSYSRWADNEQFF.

The chain uses TRBV9 and TRBJ2-1, with 12 nucleotides matching TRBD2. V was pared by 4 bases and J by 7 bases, with 6 bases of the junction left unmatched. The CDR3 is 15 amino acids. Germline assignment: CDR1 SGDLS and CDR2 YYNGEE. CDR3 nucleotide sequence: TGTGCCAGCAGCCCCTGGACTAGCGGGACTAATGAGCAGTTCTTC. This gives the protein CASSPWTSGTNEQFF.

The chain combines TRBV4-1 with TRBJ2-2; D may correspond to TRBD1 or TRBD2 (5 bases each). This CDR3 is 17 amino acids long. Germline CDR1 is MGHRA and CDR2 is YSYEKL. The ends were cut back, 1 base at V and 3 bases at J, with 15 bases in the middle. Here the CDR3 DNA reads TGCGCCAGCAGCCAAGCGGCGACCGGGACGTACACCGGGGAGCTGTTTTTT. Protein sequence: CASSQAATGTYTGELFF.

The V gene is TRBV27, the J gene TRBJ2-3, with 9 bases fitting TRBD2. The V and J ends lost 2 bases and 4 bases, in that order; junction bases with no gene match: 4. Looked up from germline, CDR1 is MNHEY and CDR2 is SMNVEV (reference sequence). The CDR3 has 15 amino acids. CDR3 protein: CASSLLAGSADTQYF. Here the CDR3 DNA reads TGTGCCAGCAGTTTACTAGCGGGAAGCGCAGATACGCAGTATTTT.

V gene TRBV7-9 combines with J gene TRBJ2-2; TRBD1 aligns across 8 bases. The CDR3 is made up of 16 amino acids. The J segment lost 3 bases and the V segment lost 6 bases, leaving 9 bases of the junction unmatched. CDR1 is SEHNR and CDR2 is FQNEAQ in the germline V gene (reference sequence). The CDR3 nucleotides read TGTGCCAGCAGTGCACAGGGGGAGAGGGACACCGGGGAGCTGTTTTTT. As protein: CASSAQGERDTGELFF.

This rearrangement joins TRBV6-6 to TRBJ1-2, with a tentative D call TRBD1 (6 bases). CDR1 is MNHNY, CDR2 SVGAGI, per germline (reference sequence). V was clipped by 2 bases and J by 4 bases, with 11 bases between them. The CDR3 covers 14 residues. Here the CDR3 reads CASSYGDTAYGYTF. The CDR3 DNA reads TGTGCCAGCAGTTACGGGGACACAGCCTATGGCTACACCTTC.

The chain recombines TRBV13 with TRBJ2-7; D perhaps matches TRBD2 (6 bases). Per germline, CDR1 PRHDT and CDR2 FYEKMQ (reference sequence). The V end lost 2 bases, the J end lost 7 bases, and 15 bases lay between the germline ends. CDR3 size: 14 residues. The CDR3 DNA is TGTGCCAGCAGCTTACGCGGGGCCAGCGGAGAGCAGTACTTC. Protein sequence: CASSLRGASGEQYF.

V and J are TRBV7-6 and TRBJ2-2; TRBD1 matches at 9 bases. The CDR3 extends over 19 amino acids. Germline V gene lookup returns CDR1 SGHVS and CDR2 FNYEAQ. J was trimmed by 0 bases and V by 3 bases; bases with no gene match: 11. The CDR3 protein is CASSLRGTGPSPNTGELFF. CDR3 sequence (DNA): TGTGCCAGCAGCTTGCGGGGGACAGGGCCAAGCCCGAACACCGGGGAGCTGTTTTTT. Full variable domain (rest looked up from reference TRBV7-6 and TRBJ2-2): GAGVSQSPRYKVTKRGQDVALRCDPISGHVSLYWYRQALGQGPEFLTYFNYEAQQDKSGLPNDRFSAERPEGSISTLTIQRTEQRDSAMYRCASSLRGTGPSPNTGELFFGEGSRLTVL.

The V call is TRBV7-2, the J call TRBJ2-1; 8 nucleotides agree with TRBD1. Trimming removed 4 bases from V and 7 bases from J; junction bases left unmatched: 12. The CDR3 is 16 residues long. CDR1 SGHTA and CDR2 FQGNSA come from the germline V gene. CDR3 sequence: CASSSSSGGRGNEQFF. In DNA form, the CDR3 reads TGTGCCAGCAGCTCCTCGTCAGGGGGCCGGGGAAATGAGCAGTTCTTC.

V and J are TRBV27 and TRBJ1-4; 8 bases are a match to TRBD1. The CDR3 loop spans 15 amino acids. The germline CDR1 and CDR2 sequences are MNHEY and SMNVEV (reference sequence). Trimming at V came to 5 bases and at J to 8 bases, leaving 10 bases not matched to a gene. CDR3 protein: CASSLQGASWEKLFF. The CDR3 nucleotides read TGTGCCAGCAGTCTCCAGGGGGCAAGCTGGGAAAAACTGTTTTTT.

The chain uses TRBV14 and TRBJ2-3; no clear D gene. The CDR3 is 14 amino acids. The germline gives CDR1 SGHDN, CDR2 FVKESK. The V gene lost 4 bases and the J gene lost 3 bases, with 11 bases spanning the gap. CDR3 region: CASSPRRVTDTQYF. The CDR3, as DNA: TGTGCCAGCAGCCCCCGACGCGTAACAGATACGCAGTATTTT.

The chain combines TRBV9 with TRBJ2-1; D unresolved. Trimming left V 0 bases short and J 4 bases short, with 5 bases between. CDR1 SGDLS and CDR2 YYNGEE come from the germline V gene. The CDR3 extends over 13 amino acids. This CDR3 is CASSVAEYNEQFF. DNA for the CDR3: TGTGCCAGCAGCGTAGCCGAATACAATGAGCAGTTCTTC.

The chain has TRBV19 and TRBJ1-4, with TRBD1 identical over 8 bases. Germline V gene lookup returns CDR1 LNHDA and CDR2 SQIVND (reference sequence). V was pared by 4 bases and J by 3 bases, with 10 bases of the junction left unmatched. The CDR3 loop spans 17 amino acids. The CDR3 DNA reads TGTGCCAGTAGTAACAGGGGGAGCGGAGGTTCTAATGAAAAACTGTTTTTT. It codes for CASSNRGSGGSNEKLFF.

The rearrangement links TRBV7-9 to TRBJ2-2; the D is unclear. V lost 5 bases and J lost 5, with 6 bases in between. The CDR3 is 12 residues long. Germline loops: CDR1 SEHNR, CDR2 FQNEAQ (reference sequence). CDR3: CASSPPTGELFF. CDR3 in DNA: TGTGCCAGCAGCCCACCGACCGGGGAGCTGTTTTTT. Complete variable domain (other parts from reference TRBV7-9 and TRBJ2-2): DTGVSQNPRHKITKRGQNVTFRCDPISEHNRLYWYRQTLGQGPEFLTYFQNEAQLEKSRLLSDRFSAERPKGSFSTLEIQRTEQGDSAMYLCASSPPTGELFFGEGSRLTVL.

The rearrangement uses TRBV7-8 and TRBJ2-3; weak D call: TRBD2 (5 bases). The V and J ends lost 5 bases and 2 bases respectively, with 17 bases between them. Per germline, CDR1 SGHVS and CDR2 FQNEAQ. The CDR3 extends over 16 amino acids. The CDR3 spells CASSVDLALITDTQYF. CDR3 DNA: TGTGCCAGCAGCGTTGATCTAGCACTTATCACAGATACGCAGTATTTT. Variable domain in full (rest from reference TRBV7-8 and TRBJ2-3): GAGVSQSPRYKVAKRGQDVALRCDPISGHVSLFWYQQALGQGPEFLTYFQNEAQLDKSGLPSDRFFAERPEGSVSTLKIQRTQQEDSAVYLCASSVDLALITDTQYFGPGTRLTVL.

V and J are TRBV12-3 or TRBV12-4 and TRBJ2-3, with 7 bases aligning to TRBD1. CDR3 length: 13 amino acids. With V trimmed by 8 bases and J by 2 bases, 4 bases remained unmatched. CDR3 DNA: TGTGCCAGCTCCAGGGGGAACACAGATACGCAGTATTTT. Translated: CASSRGNTDTQYF.

The V call is TRBV13, the J call TRBJ2-5, with TRBD1 identical over 8 bases. Germline assignment: CDR1 PRHDT and CDR2 FYEKMQ (reference sequence). The V gene end was trimmed by 0 bases and the J gene end by 3 bases; junction bases not matched to a gene: 12. This CDR3 has 18 residues. This CDR3 is CASSLGGSGQGFKETQYF. The CDR3 DNA reads as TGTGCCAGCAGCTTAGGGGGAAGTGGACAGGGATTCAAAGAGACCCAGTACTTC.

CDR3 sequence (DNA): TGTGCCAGCAGCCTTACCGGGACAGGGGGCACCGGGGAGCTGTTTTTT. Translation gives CASSLTGTGGTGELFF. This chain uses TRBV7-3 with TRBJ2-2; 11 bases align to TRBD1. CDR3 length: 16 residues. Looked up from germline, CDR1 is SGHTA and CDR2 is FQGTGA. J gave up 4 bases and V 5 bases, and 6 bases lay outside the gene matches.

V and J are TRBV15 and TRBJ1-5, with TRBD1 matching over 9 bases. CDR1 is LNHNV and CDR2 is YYDKDF in the germline V gene (reference sequence). V dropped 3 bases and J dropped 2; count of bases not matched to a gene: 2. This CDR3 is 15 amino acids long. In DNA form, the CDR3 reads TGTGCCACCAGCAGGAGACAGGGGGGCAATCAGCCCCAGCATTTT. This encodes CATSRRQGGNQPQHF.

This rearrangement joins TRBV5-1 to TRBJ1-6, with unresolved D. Germline CDR1 and CDR2: SGHRS and YFSETQ. Deletions cut 5 bases from V and 0 bases from J, with 6 bases between. The length of the CDR3 is 14 residues. CDR3 in amino acids: CASRISSYNSPLHF. CDR3 DNA sequence: TGCGCCAGCAGGATAAGCTCCTATAATTCACCCCTCCACTTT.

By share, this clone ranks as medium-sized. V usage is TRBV4-1 and J usage is TRBJ2-7; D unresolved. Germline CDR1 and CDR2: MGHRA and YSYEKL. V was shortened by 2 bases and J by 3 bases, with 8 bases between the two germline ends. The CDR3 length is 13 residues. CDR3 protein: CASSQQLNYEQYF. DNA for the CDR3: TGCGCCAGCAGCCAACAGTTAAACTACGAGCAGTACTTC.